This TCR beta chain was sequenced in a study of CD8+CD57+ T cells in acquired aplastic anemia. The germline gives CDR1 SGHRS, CDR2 YFSETQ. The CDR3 contains 16 residues. V lost 5 bases to trimming and J lost 2 bases, with 16 bases between them. Broader study findings: Statistical testing detected no significant gap in CD8+ Simpson's diversity between patients and controls.

Patients picked for sequencing had shown CD8+CD57+ cell expansion detected by flow cytometry. Patients were therapy-naive when their blood was sampled. Comment on this clonotype: Its antigen is currently unknown.

Genomic DNA acted as the template from which TCR beta VDJ combination and CDR3 sequence profiling were carried out. In TCRdb, the reads were re-called with MiXCR into one record per CDR3 protein. This repertoire shows about 180,000 distinct CDR3 sequences, roughly 65% found once; its top ten account for 42%. The sequencing sample was made of sorted CD4+, CD8+, or CD8+CD57+ T cells (not recorded which) from PBMCs. The clonotype originates from a human donor with aplastic anemia. The chain has TRBV5-1 and TRBJ2-2; D unresolved. CDR3 residues: CASRAEDGLNTGELFF. As DNA, the CDR3 is TGCGCCAGCAGAGCAGAGGACGGCCTAAACACCGGGGAGCTGTTTTTT. The full variable domain, in which reference TRBV5-1 and TRBJ2-2 provide the parts outside the CDR3, is KAGVTQTPRYLIKTRGQQVTLSCSPISGHRSVSWYQQTPGQGLQFLFEYFSETQRNKGNFPGRFSGRQFSNSRSEMNVSTLELGDSALYLCASRAEDGLNTGELFFGEGSRLTVL.